This T cell receptor (beta chain) was captured in a study of blood T cell repertoires in COVID-19. Study-wide context: Specimens from acute and convalescent COVID-19 originated in the United States, Italy and Spain.

Only in-frame clones appear in the TCRdb table, and some are missing; sequencing was by immunoSEQ multiplex PCR. Here the sample spans over 50,000 clones, around four fifths being singletons. V dropped 0 bases and J dropped 4; count of bases not matched to a gene: 7. Looked up from germline, CDR1 is MNHEY and CDR2 is SVGAGI. This CDR3 has 16 amino acids. This sequence was found in a man in his 70s with acute or convalescent COVID-19. Material: peripheral blood. V is TRBV6-5 and J is TRBJ2-5; the match to TRBD1 covers 8 bases. CDR3 region: CASSYSVQGARETQYF. The CDR3 nucleotides are TGTGCCAGCAGTTACTCTGTCCAGGGGGCGAGAGAGACCCAGTACTTC.